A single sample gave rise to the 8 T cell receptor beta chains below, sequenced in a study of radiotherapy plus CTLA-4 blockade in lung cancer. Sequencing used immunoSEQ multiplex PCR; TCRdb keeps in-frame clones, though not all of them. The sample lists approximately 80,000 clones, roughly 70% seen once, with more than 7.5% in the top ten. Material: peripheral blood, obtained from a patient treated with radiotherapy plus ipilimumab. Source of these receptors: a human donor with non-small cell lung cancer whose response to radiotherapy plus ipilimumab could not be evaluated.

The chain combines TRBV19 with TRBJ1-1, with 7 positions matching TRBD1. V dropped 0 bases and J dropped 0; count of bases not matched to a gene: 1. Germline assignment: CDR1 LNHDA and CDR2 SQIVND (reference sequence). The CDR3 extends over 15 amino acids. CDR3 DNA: TGTGCCAGTAGTATAGATCAGGGGGTGAACACTGAAGCTTTCTTT. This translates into CASSIDQGVNTEAFF.

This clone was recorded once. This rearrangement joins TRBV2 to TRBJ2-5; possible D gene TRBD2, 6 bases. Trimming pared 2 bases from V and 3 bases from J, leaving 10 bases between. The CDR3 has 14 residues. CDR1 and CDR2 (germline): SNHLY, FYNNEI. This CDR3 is CASSEKWREETQYF. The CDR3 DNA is TGTGCCAGCAGTGAAAAGTGGAGGGAAGAGACCCAGTACTTC.

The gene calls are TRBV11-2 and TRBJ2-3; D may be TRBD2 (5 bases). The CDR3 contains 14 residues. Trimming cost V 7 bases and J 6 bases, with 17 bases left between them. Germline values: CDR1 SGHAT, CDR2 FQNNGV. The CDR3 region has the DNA TGTGCCAGCACCACCCAAGCGGCTGCGGATACGCAGTATTTT. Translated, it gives CASTTQAAADTQYF.

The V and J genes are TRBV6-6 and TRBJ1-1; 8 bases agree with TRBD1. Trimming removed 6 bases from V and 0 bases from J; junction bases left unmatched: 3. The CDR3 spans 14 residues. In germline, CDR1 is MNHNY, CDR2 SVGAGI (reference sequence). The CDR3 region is CASRDRGVNTEAFF. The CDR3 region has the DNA TGTGCCAGCAGAGACAGGGGTGTGAACACTGAAGCTTTCTTT.

The CDR3 nucleotides read TGTGCCAGCAGACAAATTGGACAGCCCGGGGAAAAACTGTTTTTT. Its translation: CASRQIGQPGEKLFF. The rearrangement links TRBV7-2 to TRBJ1-4; perhaps TRBD1 as D (6 bases). Germline V lookup: CDR1 SGHTA, CDR2 FQGNSA. With 6 bases removed from V and 8 bases from J, the gap between germline ends came to 19 bases. The CDR3 covers 15 residues.

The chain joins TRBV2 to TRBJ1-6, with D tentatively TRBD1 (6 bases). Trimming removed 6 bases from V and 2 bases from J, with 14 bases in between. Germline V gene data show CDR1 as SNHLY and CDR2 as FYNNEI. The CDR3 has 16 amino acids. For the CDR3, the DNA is TGTGCCAGCAGGAGCCGGGACATAACCTATAATTCACCCCTCCACTTT. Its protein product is CASRSRDITYNSPLHF.

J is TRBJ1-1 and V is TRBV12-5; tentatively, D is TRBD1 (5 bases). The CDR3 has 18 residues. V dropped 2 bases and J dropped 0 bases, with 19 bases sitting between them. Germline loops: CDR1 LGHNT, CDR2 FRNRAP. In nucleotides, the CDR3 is TGTGCTAGTGGTTTGAGCAGGCCCAAGGGGAACATGAACACTGAAGCTTTCTTT. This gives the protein CASGLSRPKGNMNTEAFF.

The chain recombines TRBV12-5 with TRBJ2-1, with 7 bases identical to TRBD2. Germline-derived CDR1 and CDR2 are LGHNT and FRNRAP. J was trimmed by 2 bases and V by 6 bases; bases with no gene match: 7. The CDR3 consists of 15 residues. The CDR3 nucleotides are TGTGCTAGTGGCCATCGGGGGGTACCCTACAATGAGCAGTTCTTC. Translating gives CASGHRGVPYNEQFF.